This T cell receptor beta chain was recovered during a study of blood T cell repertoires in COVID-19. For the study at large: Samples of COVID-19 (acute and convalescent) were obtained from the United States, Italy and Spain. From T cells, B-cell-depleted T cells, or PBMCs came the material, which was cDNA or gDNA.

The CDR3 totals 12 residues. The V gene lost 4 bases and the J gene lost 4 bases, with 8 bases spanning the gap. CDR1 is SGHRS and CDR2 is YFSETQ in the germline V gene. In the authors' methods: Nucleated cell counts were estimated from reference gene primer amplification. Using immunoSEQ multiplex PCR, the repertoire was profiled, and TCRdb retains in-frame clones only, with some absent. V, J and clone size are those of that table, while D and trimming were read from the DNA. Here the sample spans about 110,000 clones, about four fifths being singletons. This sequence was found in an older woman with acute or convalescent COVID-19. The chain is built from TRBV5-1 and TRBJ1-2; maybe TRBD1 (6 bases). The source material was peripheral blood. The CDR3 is CASSAQGYGYTF. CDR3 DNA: TGCGCCAGCAGCGCACAGGGCTATGGCTACACCTTC.